The rows below give T cell receptor beta chains drawn from one sample of a study of blood T cell repertoires in COVID-19. Sequenced by immunoSEQ multiplex PCR; TCRdb stores in-frame clones only, minus some. The data show under 90,000 clones, about 85% seen once. The sample was peripheral blood. Receptor source: a woman between 50 and 59 years old with COVID-19, enrolled during active disease. The CDR3 runs from the conserved cysteine through the conserved F or W. The order of the fields is V gene, D gene, J gene, clone size, CDR3 protein, CDR3 DNA. A D gene is named only where the DNA matches it firmly. The listing skips clone size in some rows; elsewhere it reads once, few, many or a size class.

TRBV7-2	TRBD1	TRBJ1-6	-	CASSQGTGKKNSPLHF	TGTGCCAGCAGCCAGGGGACAGGGAAGAAAAATTCACCCCTCCACTTT
TRBV6-5	-	TRBJ1-2	once	CASSYFPPQIGGGYTF	TGTGCCAGCAGTTACTTCCCCCCGCAGATCGGCGGGGGCTACACCTTC
TRBV7-2	TRBD1	TRBJ2-7	-	CASSLELGQGAGEQYF	TGTGCCAGCAGCTTGGAGCTAGGACAGGGGGCTGGTGAGCAGTACTTC
TRBV29-1	-	TRBJ1-2	-	CSVGGLTSYGYTF	TGCAGCGTTGGGGGTCTGACTAGTTATGGCTACACCTTC
TRBV6-2/TRBV6-3	TRBD2	TRBJ2-1	-	CASRPSGRAYNEQFF	TGTGCCAGCAGACCTAGCGGGAGGGCCTACAATGAGCAGTTCTTC
TRBV6-4	-	TRBJ1-1	-	CASSATAGTSTEAFF	TGTGCCAGCAGTGCTACAGCGGGGACTAGCACTGAAGCTTTCTTT
TRBV11-2	-	TRBJ2-2	-	CASSLGQNTGELFF	TGTGCCAGCAGCTTGGGACAGAACACCGGGGAGCTGTTTTTT
TRBV2	-	TRBJ2-7	-	CASSGGLALYEQYF	TGTGCCAGCAGTGGCGGGCTAGCCCTCTACGAGCAGTACTTC
TRBV25-1	-	TRBJ1-5	-	CASSEGGQPQHF	TGTGCCAGCAGTGAAGGAGGTCAGCCCCAGCATTTT
TRBV3-1/TRBV3-2	-	TRBJ2-2	-	CASSRLQERDTGELFF	TGTGCCAGCAGCCGGCTACAGGAGCGGGACACCGGGGAGCTGTTTTTT